A single sample gave rise to the 24 T cell receptor beta chains below, sequenced in a study of beta chain features in type 1 diabetes. The whole isolated RNA underwent reverse transcription, so sequencing captured expressed TCRB transcripts. Assay: immunoSEQ multiplex PCR; the TCRdb copy retains only in-frame clones and omits some. Among around 400,000 clones, approximately 16% were seen once, and the ten largest hold about 0.018%. Sequencing was carried out using naive CD4+ T cells from blood. These receptor sequences come from a woman aged 18-35 years in good health.

This chain connects TRBV7-2 to TRBJ2-3, with a possible D match to TRBD2 (5 bases). The CDR3 extends over 14 amino acids. Germline-derived CDR1 and CDR2 are SGHTA and FQGNSA. Trimming removed 1 base from V and 7 bases from J, with 12 bases in between. This CDR3 is CASSLESYGNTQYF. DNA for the CDR3: TGTGCCAGCAGCTTAGAAAGCTACGGGAATACGCAGTATTTT.

This clone turned up a few times. This chain uses TRBV6-6 with TRBJ1-2; the D gene is possibly TRBD1 (6 bases). Germline V gene data show CDR1 as MNHNY and CDR2 as SVGAGI (reference sequence). V was cut by 0 bases and J by 7 bases, with 18 bases left in between. The CDR3 loop spans 16 amino acids. CDR3 nucleotide sequence: TGTGCCAGCAGTTACTCTACAGGGAATAGATTGGTTGGCTACACCTTC. This gives the protein CASSYSTGNRLVGYTF.

The chain couples TRBV28 to TRBJ2-7; tentatively, D is TRBD2 (6 bases). The CDR3 contains 15 residues. Trimming pared 6 bases from V and 3 bases from J, leaving 18 bases between. Per germline, CDR1 MDHEN and CDR2 SYDVKM. The CDR3 bases are TGTGCCAGCAGCTTGACTAGTTACCGCTACTACGAGCAGTACTTC. As protein: CASSLTSYRYYEQYF.

This clone has more than one count but fewer than ten. The chain links TRBV6-6 to TRBJ1-1; maybe TRBD1 (6 bases). From germline, CDR1 is MNHNY and CDR2 SVGAGI (reference sequence). Trimming cost V 2 bases and J 1 base, with 8 bases left between them. The length of the CDR3 is 14 residues. DNA of the CDR3: TGTGCCAGCAGTTACCAGGGGAAGAACACTGAAGCTTTCTTT. It is translated as CASSYQGKNTEAFF.

This clone was counted only a few times. The chain uses TRBV9 and TRBJ2-6; D gene uncertain. The V end lost 0 bases, the J end lost 3 bases, and 10 bases lay between the germline ends. In germline, CDR1 is SGDLS, CDR2 YYNGEE. The CDR3 runs 16 residues. The CDR3 region is CASSVAVFSGANVLTF. The CDR3 DNA follows: TGTGCCAGCAGCGTAGCTGTGTTCAGTGGGGCCAACGTCCTGACTTTC. Complete variable domain (other parts from reference TRBV9 and TRBJ2-6): DSGVTQTPKHLITATGQRVTLRCSPRSGDLSVYWYQQSLDQGLQFLIQYYNGEERAKGNILERFSAQQFPDLHSELNLSSLELGDSALYFCASSVAVFSGANVLTFGAGSRLTVL.

This clone has only a few counts. The gene calls are TRBV11-3 and TRBJ2-1, with TRBD1 matching 9 bases. The germline gives CDR1 SGHNT, CDR2 YENEEA. Unmatched junction bases numbered 9, after V lost 5 bases and J lost 7 bases. There are 15 residues in the CDR3. For the CDR3, the DNA is TGTGCCAGCAGCGAACAGGGGGCGCTCGGGAATGAGCAGTTCTTC. Its protein product is CASSEQGALGNEQFF.

The J gene is TRBJ1-3, the V gene TRBV18; D remains ambiguous. This CDR3 region has 17 residues. Germline V CDR1 and CDR2: KGHSH, LQKENI. Trimming pared 3 bases from V and 1 base from J, leaving 16 bases between. CDR3 DNA sequence: TGTGCCAGCTCACCTATCCCCACAGAAACTTCTGGAAACACCATATATTTT. This codes for CASSPIPTETSGNTIYF.

This sequence joins TRBV14 and TRBJ1-1; D possibly corresponds to TRBD1 (5 bases). Germline V gene lookup returns CDR1 SGHDN and CDR2 FVKESK. The CDR3 runs to 15 residues. The V end lost 6 bases, the J end lost 0 bases, and 14 bases lay between the germline ends. In DNA, the CDR3 is TGTGCCAGCAGTTCCGGGGGAACATTGAACACTGAAGCTTTCTTT. Translation gives CASSSGGTLNTEAFF.

The genes are TRBV19 and TRBJ2-7; 9 bases are a match to TRBD1. This CDR3 spans 15 amino acids. The germline V gene encodes CDR1 LNHDA and CDR2 SQIVND (reference sequence). V lost 6 bases to trimming and J lost 4 bases; unmatched junction nucleotides: 10. CDR3 sequence: CASSSTGGNLYEQYF. CDR3 coding DNA: TGTGCCAGTAGCTCTACAGGGGGCAATCTGTACGAGCAGTACTTC.

This clone was observed a few times. This chain links TRBV7-9 with TRBJ2-5; D is perhaps TRBD1 (5 bases). Germline CDR1 SEHNR, CDR2 FQNEAQ (reference sequence). CDR3 length: 13 amino acids. Trimming shortened V by 1 base and J by 7 bases, and 10 bases separated the two germline ends. The CDR3 reads CASSLETVGTQYF. The CDR3 nucleotides are TGTGCCAGCAGCTTAGAGACAGTTGGGACCCAGTACTTC.

This clone was seen only a few times. The chain is built from TRBV28 and TRBJ2-2, with TRBD2 matching over 9 bases. CDR3 length equals 15 residues. Germline V CDR1 and CDR2: MDHEN, SYDVKM. V lost 3 bases, J lost 6 bases, and 5 bases stayed unmatched. The CDR3 DNA sequence: TGTGCCAGCAGTTTCGGCGGGAGGGAGTCCGGGGAGCTGTTTTTT. Its translation is CASSFGGRESGELFF.

This clone has just a few counts. The same CDR3 also results from other DNA sequences found in this sample. The J gene is TRBJ2-7, the V gene TRBV30; D is undetermined. Germline CDR1 reads GTSNPN; CDR2 reads SVGIG (reference sequence). CDR3 length equals 11 residues. V was shortened by 0 bases and J by 7 bases, with 7 bases between the two germline ends. CDR3 sequence (DNA): TGTGCCTGGAGTGTATCGAGGGAGCAGTACTTC. The encoded protein is CAWSVSREQYF.

The rearrangement uses TRBV18 and TRBJ1-1, with D possibly matching TRBD1 (6 bases). This CDR3 region has 15 residues. V gave up 3 bases and J gave up 5 bases, with 16 bases separating them. The germline V gene encodes CDR1 KGHSH and CDR2 LQKENI. The CDR3 DNA sequence: TGTGCCAGCTCACCTGACAGGTCTAAGTTTACTGAAGCTTTCTTT. Its translation: CASSPDRSKFTEAFF.

This clone was seen a few times. The chain couples TRBV21-1 to TRBJ1-2; TRBD1 is taken as the D call from the table, unchecked against the DNA. TRBV21-1 is shown as a pseudogene. The CDR3 totals 14 residues. The CDR3 DNA reads as TGTGCCAGCAGCAAAGGGGAACAGGGAAATGGCTACACCTTC. Translating gives CASSKGEQGNGYTF.

This clone showed up just a few times. The rearrangement joins TRBV28 to TRBJ2-4, with D possibly TRBD2 on 5 matching bases. Looked up from germline, CDR1 is MDHEN and CDR2 is SYDVKM. This CDR3 is 17 amino acids long. Trimming pared 3 bases from V and 0 bases from J, leaving 15 bases between. CDR3 sequence reads: CASSFKKGVEAKNIQYF. CDR3 coding DNA: TGTGCCAGCAGTTTCAAGAAGGGAGTTGAAGCCAAAAACATTCAGTACTTC.

The chain joins TRBV11-3 to TRBJ2-5; D might be TRBD1 (5 bases). The germline gives CDR1 SGHNT, CDR2 YENEEA. This CDR3 is built from 13 residues. V lost 1 base and J 4 bases, leaving 7 bases between the germline ends. CDR3 in DNA: TGTGCCAGCAGCTTAGGGGGCGCAGAGACCCAGTACTTC. It is translated as CASSLGGAETQYF.

The chain is built from TRBV16 and TRBJ2-6; D unclear. The germline V gene has CDR1 KGHSY and CDR2 FQNENV. V lost 0 bases and J lost 4, with 10 bases in between. The CDR3 contains 16 residues. The CDR3 sequence is CASSQSEARGANVLTF. The CDR3 nucleotides are TGTGCCAGCAGCCAATCAGAAGCGAGGGGGGCCAACGTCCTGACTTTC.

This clone has only a few counts. The V gene is TRBV19, the J gene TRBJ1-2; D unresolved. Between the trimmed V and J ends, which lost 3 bases and 4 bases, there was a span of 12 bases. From germline, CDR1 is LNHDA and CDR2 SQIVND (reference sequence). The CDR3 length is 14 residues. The CDR3 sequence: CASSMKEFGYGYTF. The CDR3 DNA is TGTGCCAGTAGTATGAAAGAATTCGGCTATGGCTACACCTTC.

The sample holds a few counts of this clone. The V gene is TRBV18, the J gene TRBJ2-6, with D perhaps matching TRBD1 (5 bases). V was clipped by 1 base and J by 10 bases, with 17 bases between them. CDR3 length equals 16 residues. Germline CDR1 is KGHSH and CDR2 is LQKENI. The CDR3: CASSPRTVDTSNVLTF. In DNA, the CDR3 is TGTGCCAGCTCACCACGGACGGTGGACACCTCAAACGTCCTGACTTTC.

With regard to this clone: Other DNA sequences in this sample translate to the same CDR3. The J gene is TRBJ2-7, the V gene TRBV30; 7 bases align to TRBD1. CDR3 length: 13 residues. Germline-derived CDR1 and CDR2 are GTSNPN and SVGIG (reference sequence). The V and J ends lost 2 bases and 7 bases, in that order; junction bases with no gene match: 8. This CDR3 is CAWSRQGVGEQYF. CDR3 DNA: TGTGCCTGGAGTAGGCAGGGGGTGGGGGAGCAGTACTTC.

This clone was detected only a few times. V usage is TRBV11-3 and J usage is TRBJ2-3; 8 nucleotides match TRBD2. The CDR3 extends over 12 amino acids. V trimming: 4 bases; J trimming: 8 bases; junction bases outside the gene matches: 2. Per the germline V gene, CDR1 is SGHNT and CDR2 is YENEEA. The CDR3 protein is CASSSSGSTQYF. The CDR3, as DNA: TGTGCCAGCAGCTCCAGCGGGAGTACGCAGTATTTT.

The chain has TRBV5-1 and TRBJ2-1, with 7 bases identical to TRBD1. The germline V gene has CDR1 SGHRS and CDR2 YFSETQ. V lost 4 bases, J lost 3 bases, and 7 bases stayed unmatched. The CDR3 is 15 residues long. The CDR3 loop reads CASSLQGSDYNEQFF. The CDR3 coding sequence is TGCGCCAGCAGCCTACAGGGGTCCGACTACAATGAGCAGTTCTTC.

The chain combines TRBV28 with TRBJ2-7; the D gene is possibly TRBD1 (5 bases). Looked up from germline, CDR1 is MDHEN and CDR2 is SYDVKM. The CDR3 has 14 amino acids. The germline V and J ends were trimmed by 4 bases and 7 bases, with 17 bases remaining between them. In nucleotides, the CDR3 is TGTGCCAGCAGTTCTCCGCCAGGGCGTCAGGAGCAGTACTTC. Protein sequence: CASSSPPGRQEQYF. The complete variable domain, with remaining parts taken from reference TRBV28 and TRBJ2-7, reads DVKVTQSSRYLVKRTGEKVFLECVQDMDHENMFWYRQDPGLGLRLIYFSYDVKMKEKGDIPEGYSVSREKKERFSLILESASTNQTSMYLCASSSPPGRQEQYFGPGTRLTVT.

This clone has more than one count but fewer than ten. The rearrangement joins TRBV11-2 to TRBJ2-1; 10 bases fit TRBD2. V was clipped by 5 bases and J by 4 bases; unmatched bases: 5. Germline CDR1 is SGHAT and CDR2 is FQNNGV. CDR3 size: 15 residues. The CDR3 protein is CASSPGLAVYNEQFF. The CDR3 DNA reads as TGTGCCAGCAGCCCTGGACTAGCGGTTTACAATGAGCAGTTCTTC.